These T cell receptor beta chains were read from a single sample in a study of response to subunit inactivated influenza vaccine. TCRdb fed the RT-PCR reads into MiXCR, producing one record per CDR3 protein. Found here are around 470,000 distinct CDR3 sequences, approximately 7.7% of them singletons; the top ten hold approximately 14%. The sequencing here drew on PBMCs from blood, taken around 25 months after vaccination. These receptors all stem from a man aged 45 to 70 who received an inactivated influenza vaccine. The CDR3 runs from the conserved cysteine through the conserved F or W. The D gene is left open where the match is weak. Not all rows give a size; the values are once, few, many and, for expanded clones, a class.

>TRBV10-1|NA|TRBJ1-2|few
CASSEGTGYGYTF
TGCGCCAGCAGTGAGGGAACAGGATATGGCTACACCTTC
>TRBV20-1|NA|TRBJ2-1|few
CSARESGVYNEQFF
TGCAGTGCTAGGGAATCGGGCGTCTACAATGAGCAGTTCTTC
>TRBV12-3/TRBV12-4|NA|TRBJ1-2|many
CASSSGTLSVRYGYTF
TGTGCCAGCAGTTCCGGGACACTATCAGTTCGCTATGGCTACACCTTC
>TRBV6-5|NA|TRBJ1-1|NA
CASSYSMATNTEAFF
TGTGCCAGCAGTTACTCGATGGCGACGAACACTGAAGCTTTCTTT
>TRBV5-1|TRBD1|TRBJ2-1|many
CASSFTTGYEQFF
TGCGCCAGCAGCTTCACGACAGGGTATGAGCAGTTCTTC
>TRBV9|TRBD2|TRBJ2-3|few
CASSLGTSRDTQYF
TGTGCCAGCAGCTTGGGGACTAGTAGAGATACGCAGTATTTT
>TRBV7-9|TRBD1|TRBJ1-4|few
CASSPGQGRTNEKLFF
TGTGCCAGCAGCCCCGGACAGGGTCGAACTAATGAAAAACTGTTTTTT
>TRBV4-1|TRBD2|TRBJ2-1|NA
CASSPGLAGITYHNEQFF
TGCGCCAGCAGCCCTGGACTAGCGGGAATAACATACCACAATGAGCAGTTCTTC
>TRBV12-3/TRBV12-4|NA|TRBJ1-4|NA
CASSEDSKSTNEKLFF
TGTGCCAGCAGCGAAGACAGCAAATCAACTAATGAAAAACTGTTTTTT
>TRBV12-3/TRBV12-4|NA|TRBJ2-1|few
CASSPPRGIYNEQFF
TGTGCCAGCAGTCCTCCCCGGGGCATATACAATGAGCAGTTCTTC
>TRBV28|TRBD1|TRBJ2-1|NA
CASRIRGPGAEQFF
TGTGCCAGCAGGATCAGGGGGCCGGGGGCTGAGCAGTTCTTC
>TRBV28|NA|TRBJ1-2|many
CASSLHIWELGYTF
TGTGCCAGCAGTTTACATATATGGGAACTTGGCTACACCTTC
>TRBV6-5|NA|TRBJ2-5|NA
CACTGTETQYF
TGTGCCTGTACAGGGACGGAGACCCAGTACTTC
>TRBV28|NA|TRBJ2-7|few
CASSLGGTPSYEQYF
TGTGCCAGCAGTTTGGGTGGGACACCCTCCTACGAGCAGTACTTC
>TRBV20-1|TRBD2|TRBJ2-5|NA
CSAYSGAQETQYF
TGCAGTGCTTATAGCGGGGCACAAGAGACCCAGTACTTC
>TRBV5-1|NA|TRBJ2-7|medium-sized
CASSLTGVEQYF
TGCGCCAGCAGCTTGACGGGAGTGGAGCAGTACTTC
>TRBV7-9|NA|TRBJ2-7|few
CASSPRGGGPYEQYF
TGTGCCAGCAGCCCGAGAGGGGGGGGACCCTACGAGCAGTACTTC
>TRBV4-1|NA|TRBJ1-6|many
CASSRVGQSDNSPLHF
TGCGCCAGCAGCCGAGTAGGACAGTCGGATAATTCACCCCTCCACTTT
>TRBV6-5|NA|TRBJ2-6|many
CASSYSSGANVLTF
TGTGCCAGCAGTTACAGCTCTGGGGCCAACGTCCTGACTTTC
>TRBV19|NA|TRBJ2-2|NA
CATPASGNTWELFF
TGTGCCACCCCAGCCTCAGGGAACACCTGGGAGCTGTTTTTT
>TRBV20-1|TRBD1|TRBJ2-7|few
CSARDRGQAYEQYF
TGCAGTGCTAGAGATAGGGGACAGGCCTACGAGCAGTACTTC
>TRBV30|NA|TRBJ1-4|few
CAWTRDTNEKLFF
TGTGCCTGGACCCGGGACACTAATGAAAAACTGTTTTTT
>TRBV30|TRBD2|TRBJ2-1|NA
CAWNFGTSGRRSFYNEQFF
TGTGCCTGGAACTTTGGGACTAGCGGGCGAAGATCCTTCTACAATGAGCAGTTCTTC
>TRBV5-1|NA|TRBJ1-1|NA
CASRSQGRDTEAFF
TGCGCCAGCAGAAGCCAGGGCCGGGACACTGAAGCTTTCTTT